These 20 T cell receptor beta chains came from one sample sequenced in a study of shared clonotypes between healthy human individuals. This table comes from immunoSEQ multiplex PCR, and its TCRdb copy is limited to in-frame clones, with some not included. Seen here are 800,000 to 1,200,000 clones, more than 75% observed once, and the top ten hold about 0.52%. Sequences were obtained from memory CD4+ T cells from PBMCs. Subset meaning: CD45RA-negative fraction. The receptor source for this set is a young man in good health. Some clones in this sample may be carry-over from other donors' samples.

Points on this clone: The CDR3 does not close with the conserved phenylalanine or tryptophan, likely indicating a read error. It is unclear where the CDR3 begins or ends on the DNA, so no DNA is shown, and the CDR3 is as TCRdb lists it. This chain connects TRBV21-1 to TRBJ2-7. TRBV21-1 is annotated as a pseudogene. The CDR3 is 12 residues long, ends included. CDR3 loop: CASSKIRGPQKL.

Only one count was recorded for this clone. It is likely a read error: a sequence one base away is far more abundant. At the DNA level, this CDR3 is encoded by other sequences in the same sample as well. The chain joins TRBV4-1 to TRBJ1-1; TRBD1 is a possible D gene (6 bases). This CDR3 is built from 15 residues. The V and J ends lost 0 bases and 11 bases respectively, with 19 bases between them. Germline-derived CDR1 and CDR2 are MGHRA and YSYEKL. CDR3 in amino acids: CASSQEGVRGAEAFF. The CDR3 region has the DNA TGCGCCAGCAGCCAAGAAGGAGTTCGGGGGGCCGAGGCTTTCTTT.

This sequence joins TRBV6-6 and TRBJ1-1, with 7 bases aligning to TRBD1. V lost 5 bases, J lost 2 bases, and 5 bases stayed unmatched. The CDR3 contains 14 residues. Per the germline V gene, CDR1 is MNHNY and CDR2 is SVGAGI (reference sequence). The CDR3 here is CASSRGTANTEAFF. CDR3 bases: TGTGCCAGCAGTCGAGGGACAGCTAACACTGAAGCTTTCTTT.

The V gene is TRBV23-1, the J gene TRBJ2-7; 7 bases fit TRBD1. TRBV23-1 is filed as an ORF, its function uncertain. Trimming removed 3 bases from V and 3 bases from J; junction bases left unmatched: 2. CDR3 size: 13 residues. The CDR3, as DNA: TGCGCCAGCAGTCAGAACAGGGGCTACGAGCAGTACTTC. This sequence encodes CASSQNRGYEQYF.

The chain couples TRBV5-1 to TRBJ2-5, with TRBD2 identical over 8 bases. J was trimmed by 5 bases and V by 5 bases; bases with no gene match: 14. CDR3 size: 16 residues. Germline values: CDR1 SGHRS, CDR2 YFSETQ. CDR3 amino acids: CASRRWAGGPTETQYF. Written as DNA, the CDR3 is TGCGCCAGCAGAAGGTGGGCGGGAGGACCAACGGAGACCCAGTACTTC.

The chain employs TRBV5-1 and TRBJ2-7; 9 bases align to TRBD1. The CDR3 consists of 15 residues. With 4 bases clipped from V and 5 bases from J, the junction kept 10 bases outside the gene matches. Per germline, CDR1 SGHRS and CDR2 YFSETQ. The CDR3 spells CASSRGTGNSDEQYF. DNA for the CDR3: TGCGCCAGCAGCCGAGGGACAGGGAATAGCGACGAGCAGTACTTC.

The V gene is TRBV5-4, the J gene TRBJ1-2, with D uncertain. CDR1 SGHNT and CDR2 YYREEE come from the germline V gene (reference sequence). The V gene lost 2 bases and the J gene lost 6 bases, with 11 bases spanning the gap. The CDR3 spans 13 residues. The CDR3 DNA reads TGTGCCAGCAGCTTTCGAAACAGCGATGGCTACACCTTC. It translates to CASSFRNSDGYTF. The variable domain in full, with the rest retrieved from reference TRBV5-4 and TRBJ1-2, is ETGVTQSPTHLIKTRGQQVTLRCSSQSGHNTVSWYQQALGQGPQFIFQYYREEENGRGNFPPRFSGLQFPNYSSELNVNALELDDSALYLCASSFRNSDGYTFGSGTRLTVV.

The table lists this clone with a few counts. Relative to the germline gene, one junction end is altered; a read error may explain this. The chain uses TRBV20-1 and TRBJ1-1; D unclear. The CDR3 covers 9 residues. Germline V gene lookup returns CDR1 DFQATT and CDR2 SNEGSKA (reference sequence). This CDR3 is CSASGGQAF. Written as DNA, the CDR3 is TGCAGTGCTAGCGGAGGGCAGGCTTTT.

The V call is TRBV5-6, the J call TRBJ1-1, with D perhaps matching TRBD1 (6 bases). Trimming removed 4 bases at V and 5 bases at J, with 21 bases between. Germline V gene lookup returns CDR1 SGHDT and CDR2 YYEEEE. The CDR3 extends over 16 amino acids. The CDR3 nucleotides read TGTGCCAGCAGCCGAGGGTATCTGGGGGCGGAAACTGAAGCTTTCTTT. Translation gives CASSRGYLGAETEAFF. The full variable domain, in which reference TRBV5-6 and TRBJ1-1 provide the parts outside the CDR3, is DAGVTQSPTHLIKTRGQQVTLRCSPKSGHDTVSWYQQALGQGPQFIFQYYEEEERQRGNFPDRFSGHQFPNYSSELNVNALLLGDSALYLCASSRGYLGAETEAFFGQGTRLTVV.

This clone was recorded a few times. CDR3 amino acids: CASRRMASGPSTDTQYF. As DNA, the CDR3 is TGTGCCAGCAGGCGTATGGCTAGCGGACCCAGCACAGATACGCAGTATTTT. The chain carries TRBV13 and TRBJ2-3, with 7 positions matching TRBD2. The CDR3 has 17 residues. V was clipped by 6 bases and J by 0 bases; unmatched bases: 12. Germline assignment: CDR1 PRHDT and CDR2 FYEKMQ (reference sequence).

The V gene is TRBV5-1, the J gene TRBJ2-1, with TRBD2 matching over 10 bases. V shed 3 bases and J 4 bases; nucleotides not matched to a gene: 7. CDR1 is SGHRS, CDR2 YFSETQ, per germline. This CDR3 contains 16 residues. The DNA for the CDR3 is TGCGCCAGCAGCTGGGCACGGACTAGCGGTTACAATGAGCAGTTCTTC. Translating it yields CASSWARTSGYNEQFF.

The J gene is TRBJ1-5, the V gene TRBV4-2; D gene ambiguous. Deletions cut 0 bases from V and 4 bases from J, with 10 bases between. Germline V gene data show CDR1 as LGHNA and CDR2 as YNFKEQ. The CDR3 sequence is 15 residues long. CDR3 bases: TGTGCCAGCAGCCAAGATTATAGCATGAATCAGCCCCAGCATTTT. Its translation is CASSQDYSMNQPQHF.

The J gene is TRBJ2-2, the V gene TRBV19; 9 nucleotides match TRBD1. After removal of 6 bases from V and 5 bases from J, the junction contained 7 bases not matched to a gene. Germline assignment: CDR1 LNHDA and CDR2 SQIVND (reference sequence). The CDR3 contains 15 residues. The CDR3 nucleotides read TGTGCCAGTAGACCACAGGGGGCGAGAACCGGGGAGCTGTTTTTT. It is translated as CASRPQGARTGELFF.

The chain carries TRBV5-1 and TRBJ2-7; D is undetermined. Per germline, CDR1 SGHRS and CDR2 YFSETQ. The V end was cut by 4 bases, the J end by 0 bases, with 14 bases between. CDR3 length: 15 residues. CDR3 DNA sequence: TGCGCCAGCAGCCCCTTTACTTCTAGCTCCTACGAGCAGTACTTC. Its protein product is CASSPFTSSSYEQYF.

The rearrangement joins TRBV28 to TRBJ1-3; possible D gene TRBD1, 6 bases. Per germline, CDR1 MDHEN and CDR2 SYDVKM. The V gene lost 11 bases and the J gene lost 0 bases, with 8 bases spanning the gap. The CDR3 runs to 12 residues. DNA for the CDR3: TGTGCCTCGGGGGCCTCTGGAAACACCATATATTTT. Translating gives CASGASGNTIYF.

CDR3 sequence: CASSTAPSGTGNTGELFF. The CDR3 DNA follows: TGCGCCAGCAGCACGGCTCCCTCCGGGACAGGGAACACCGGGGAGCTGTTTTTT. The chain carries TRBV5-1 and TRBJ2-2, with TRBD1 matching 8 bases. CDR3 length: 18 amino acids. Germline trimming cut 4 bases from V and 1 base from J; bases unmatched to any gene: 12. The germline V gene has CDR1 SGHRS and CDR2 YFSETQ.

The gene calls are TRBV29-1 and TRBJ1-5; D uncertain. The CDR3 loop spans 12 amino acids. Per germline, CDR1 SQVTM and CDR2 ANQGSEA. V was shortened by 0 bases and J by 6 bases, with 6 bases between the two germline ends. The CDR3 here is CSVEDPGQPQHF. The CDR3 coding sequence is TGCAGCGTTGAAGATCCAGGTCAGCCCCAGCATTTT. Looking up the rest from reference TRBV29-1 and TRBJ1-5 gives the full variable domain: SAVISQKPSRDICQRGTSLTIQCQVDSQVTMMFWYRQQPGQSLTLIATANQGSEATYESGFVIDKFPISRPNLTFSTLTVSNMSPEDSSIYLCSVEDPGQPQHFGDGTRLSIL.

The chain combines TRBV2 with TRBJ1-2; 7 bases agree with TRBD1. This CDR3 has 13 residues. In germline, CDR1 is SNHLY, CDR2 FYNNEI. With V trimmed by 6 bases and J by 4 bases, 5 bases remained unmatched. In DNA form, the CDR3 reads TGTGCCAGCAGAAGAGACAGGGCCTATGGCTACACCTTC. Its translation: CASRRDRAYGYTF. The whole variable domain, filled in from reference TRBV2 and TRBJ1-2, reads EPEVTQTPSHQVTQMGQEVILRCVPISNHLYFYWYRQILGQKVEFLVSFYNNEISEKSEIFDDQFSVERPDGSNFTLKIRSTKLEDSAMYFCASRRDRAYGYTFGSGTRLTVV.

The rearrangement uses TRBV30 and TRBJ2-7; TRBD1 matches 10 bases. V trimming: 2 bases; J trimming: 6 bases; junction bases outside the gene matches: 7. The CDR3 is made up of 14 amino acids. The V gene's germline CDR1 is GTSNPN and CDR2 SVGIG (reference sequence). The CDR3: CAWSRDRGIPEQYF. The CDR3 DNA sequence: TGTGCCTGGAGTAGGGACAGGGGCATCCCCGAGCAGTACTTC.

A word on this clone: The sample contains more than one DNA sequence encoding this CDR3. This chain links TRBV6-1 with TRBJ1-3, with D unclear. Germline V gene lookup returns CDR1 MNHNS and CDR2 SASEGT. Trimming took off 1 base at V and 0 bases at J, with 7 bases between the two ends. The CDR3 runs to 15 residues. In nucleotides, the CDR3 is TGTGCCAGCAGTGAAGGTGGCAGCTCTGGAAACACCATATATTTT. Its translation: CASSEGGSSGNTIYF.